This TCR beta chain was observed in a study of T-cell reconstitution after alpha-beta-depleted transplantation in children. V was pared by 1 base and J by 4 bases, with 10 bases between. Germline V gives CDR1 LGHNA, CDR2 YSLEER. The CDR3 has 14 amino acids. A library of TCRbeta sequences, prepared with unique molecular identifiers, was generated. TCRdb called the PCR reads again in MiXCR, with one record for every CDR3 protein. The sample holds around 200,000 distinct CDR3 sequences, more than 15% seen once. The sample holds a few counts of this clonotype. The source was PBMCs, mostly from graft donor cells, collected 360 days after TCRalphabeta/CD19-depleted stem cell transplant. The receptor was isolated from a male patient under 10 years old who had a stem cell transplant for acute lymphoblastic leukemia, so the T cells may come from the graft donor. The V gene is TRBV4-3, the J gene TRBJ1-1; no clear D. The CDR3 nucleotides read TGCGCCAGCAGCCAAGTCTGGGTGGGCACTGAAGCTTTCTTT. It yields the protein CASSQVWVGTEAFF.